This paragraph reports one T cell receptor beta chain. The specificity of this receptor is unknown. Per-base qualities were not stored, and no clone one base away is much larger. This sample is part of a study of spatial heterogeneity in lung cancer (dated by TCRdb to about 2019). For context, the study as a whole: More beta-chain than alpha-chain transcripts were consistently detected, likely reflecting higher beta-chain transcript abundance. The study linked features of the TCR repertoire to counts of nonsynonymous mutations, which were determined by whole-exome sequencing of tumor tissue. At surgery, both alpha and beta chains were TCR-sequenced in 220 tumor regions, about 64 matched nontumor lung samples and some 56 PBMC samples. In the raw uncorrected reads, each unique combination of TCR and UMI appeared more than ten times on average. In non-small cell lung cancer, the study made a quantitative comparison of TCR alpha and beta repertoires among multiple tumor regions, matched nontumor lung and blood. General conclusions and limits of the study: Ubiquitous expanded tumor TCRs showed up in blood more often at tumor resection than at routine follow-up. Confirming at a functional level the hypothesis that regional TCRs recognize regional mutations was considered to require additional single-cell paired TCR alpha and beta sequencing.

This sample's time point label indicates: sample taken at primary tumor resection. Donors were about 70 patients with early-stage, untreated non-small cell lung cancer from the lung TRACERx cohort. Without any cell sorting, TCR sequencing was performed on whole RNA extracted either from tumor and nontumor lung tissue or from cryopreserved PBMC samples. A patient was chosen for TCR sequencing only when enough RNA was available from at least two tumor regions. The CDR3 measures 13 amino acids from cysteine to phenylalanine. CDR3 DNA only is kept here, 39 bases in frame from base 1. CDR1 and CDR2 (MNHEY, SVGAGI) derive from the germline V gene. V loses 6 bases, J loses 4 bases, and the germline ends lie 11 bases apart. Library creation used 5' RACE. The instrument was a NextSeq 500. The TCR library protocol attached a unique molecular identifier to each TCR cDNA molecule to allow correction of PCR and sequencing errors. The original methods were these. Decombinator tools were used for TCR identification, UMI-based error correction and CDR3 extraction. Expanded TCRs were defined as those above a frequency of 2 per 1,000, corresponding to the top 1% of the tumor frequency distribution. Rényi diversity was computed with the R vegan package after subsampling each repertoire 100 times to 5,000 TCRs. To build CDR3 similarity networks, amino acid triplet string-kernel similarity was used, and CDR3s were connected when their pairwise similarity was above 0.82. Through fastp at Q25 and MiXCR, TCRdb rebuilt clones from the public reads, retaining in-frame beta chains. Every entry covers one CDR3 protein and lists the most common genes and DNA from its rows. Here the V and J calls rest on TCRdb's processing, not on the authors' analysis. The sample table lists around 92,000 distinct CDR3 sequences, approximately 12% of them with a count of one. Of the sample, about 41% falls within the top ten clones.

The clonotype was recovered from a male donor with early-stage non-small cell lung cancer. Material: PBMCs, obtained at surgery. Recombination linked TRBV6-5 to TRBJ2-3, with the D gene not confidently named. The DNA sequence is TGTGCCAGCAGGGCCCCCGCAGCAGATACGCAGTATTTT. This encodes CASRAPAADTQYF.